This T cell receptor beta chain was identified in a study of T cells in Graves' hyperthyroidism and ophthalmopathy. This clonotype was seen at least ten times. Amplified TCR beta CDR3 regions derived from RNA transcripts. The study used the HTBI primer set for a first-round RT-PCR of the TCR CDR3. TCRdb fed the multiplex PCR reads into MiXCR, producing one record per CDR3 protein. This sample yields roughly 700,000 distinct CDR3 sequences, of which roughly 17% are seen a single time; roughly 15% belongs to the top ten. Sequencing was done on a sample of blood. The source is a man aged 45-65 years with Graves' hyperthyroidism.

In DNA form, the CDR3 reads TGCAGCGGCCGGGCTAGCGGTGACCACACCACAGATACGCAGTATTTT. Translating gives CSGRASGDHTTDTQYF. The rearrangement links TRBV29-1 to TRBJ2-3; 7 nucleotides line up with TRBD2. With 7 bases clipped from V and 2 bases from J, the junction kept 15 bases outside the gene matches. Germline V gene data show CDR1 as SQVTM and CDR2 as ANQGSEA. This CDR3 has 16 amino acids.